This T cell receptor beta chain stems from a study of beta chain features in type 1 diabetes. Study outcomes and limitations: Within patients, naive, central memory and Treg TCRB repertoires seemed more similar than within healthy donors. In all four CD4+ subsets, TCRB CDR3 length was significantly, moderately reduced in type 1 diabetes. High TCR expression in some cells could lead to their over-representation in cDNA sequencing.

Expressed TCRB transcripts were sequenced after all isolated RNA was converted to cDNA. Roughly 3.6 million reads was the average for naive, central memory and regulatory T cell samples. Using immunoSEQ multiplex PCR, the repertoire was profiled, and TCRdb retains in-frame clones only, with some absent. The data hold roughly 250,000 clones, with 20% observed a single time. In the case of this clone: Its antigen is currently unknown.

The CDR3 is 11 residues long. The germline CDR1 and CDR2 sequences are MDHEN and SYDVKM. Trimming shortened V by 8 bases and J by 0 bases, and 5 bases separated the two germline ends. In all sorted populations, purity surpassed 95%. The TCR originated in a woman between 40 and 55 years old with type 1 diabetes. Sequenced input: naive CD4+ T cells from blood. V is TRBV28 and J is TRBJ2-7; D remains ambiguous. CDR3 DNA: TGTGCCAGCGGGCTCTCCTACGAGCAGTACTTC. Residues: CASGLSYEQYF.